This is a list of T cell receptor beta chains from one sample in a study of control samples from healthy donors and cancer patients. Clones were sequenced by immunoSEQ multiplex PCR, and TCRdb holds only the in-frame ones, with some missing. The table includes 25,000 to 35,000 clones, approximately 94% detected once. The specimen sequenced was blood. The receptor set was obtained from a man in his sixties in good health. CDR3s leave out the opening cysteine and the closing phenylalanine or tryptophan. Fields, in order: V gene, J gene, CDR3 protein.

>TRBV5-6|TRBJ2-1
ASSFGGANEQF
>TRBV7-8|TRBJ2-5
ASRSGRGRKSSETQY
>TRBV30|TRBJ1-6
AWRGYGYNSPLH
>TRBV7-9|TRBJ2-1
ASSLAADNEQF
>TRBV6-5|TRBJ1-5
ASSFTGGQPQH
>TRBV4-1|TRBJ1-4
ASSQGASGEKLF
>TRBV5-6|TRBJ1-5
ASSSRGRNQPQH
>TRBV5-1|TRBJ2-7
ASSWRQGTYEQY
>TRBV3-1/TRBV3-2|TRBJ2-3
ASSQAHTSTDTQY
>TRBV18|TRBJ1-5
ASTPGGYSNQPQH
>TRBV11-2|TRBJ1-2
ASSFNTGDPYGYT
>TRBV5-1|TRBJ2-5
ASSEQGGQETQY
>TRBV6-5|TRBJ1-2
ASSYSKQGNYGYT
>TRBV2|TRBJ2-5
ASALGLAGPQETQY
>TRBV6-5|TRBJ2-7
ASSYGRKPYEQY
>TRBV6-6|TRBJ1-1
AIRKNTEAF
>TRBV5-8|TRBJ2-3
ASSLVRLAGGSDTQY
>TRBV10-3|TRBJ2-1
AISSGTGSYNEQF